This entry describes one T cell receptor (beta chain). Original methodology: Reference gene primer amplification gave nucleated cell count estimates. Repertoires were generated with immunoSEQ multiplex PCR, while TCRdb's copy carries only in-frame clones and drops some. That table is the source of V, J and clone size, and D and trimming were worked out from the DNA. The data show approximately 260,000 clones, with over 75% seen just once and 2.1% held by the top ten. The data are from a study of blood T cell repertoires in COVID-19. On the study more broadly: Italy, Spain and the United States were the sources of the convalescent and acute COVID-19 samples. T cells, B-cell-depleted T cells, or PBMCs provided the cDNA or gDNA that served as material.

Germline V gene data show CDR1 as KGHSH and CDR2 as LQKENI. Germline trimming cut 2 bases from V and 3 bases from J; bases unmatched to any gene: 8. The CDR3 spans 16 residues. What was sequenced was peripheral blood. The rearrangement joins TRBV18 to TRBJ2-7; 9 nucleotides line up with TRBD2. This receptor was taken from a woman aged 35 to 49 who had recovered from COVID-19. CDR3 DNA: TGTGCCAGCTCACCAGCTAGCGGGGATATCTACTACGAGCAGTACTTC. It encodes CASSPASGDIYYEQYF.